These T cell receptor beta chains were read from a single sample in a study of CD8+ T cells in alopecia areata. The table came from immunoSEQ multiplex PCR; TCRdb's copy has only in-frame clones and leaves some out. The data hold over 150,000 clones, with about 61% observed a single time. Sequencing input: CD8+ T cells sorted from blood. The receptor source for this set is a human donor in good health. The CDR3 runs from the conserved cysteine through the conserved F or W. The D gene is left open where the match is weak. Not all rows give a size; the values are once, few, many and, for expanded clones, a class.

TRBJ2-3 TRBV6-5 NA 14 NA CASSYSPMADTQYF TGTGCCAGCAGTTACTCCCCCATGGCAGATACGCAGTATTTT
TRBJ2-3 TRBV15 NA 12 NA CATSTFGDTQYF TGTGCCACCAGCACTTTTGGGGATACGCAGTATTTT
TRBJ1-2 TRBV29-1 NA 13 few CSVEDSGWNGYTF TGCAGCGTTGAAGATTCAGGGTGGAATGGCTACACCTTC
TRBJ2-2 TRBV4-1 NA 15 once CASSQVLGAGGELFF TGCGCCAGCAGCCAAGTGTTGGGGGCGGGCGGGGAGCTGTTTTTT
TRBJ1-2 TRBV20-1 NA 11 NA CSARSGGGYTF TGCAGTGCTAGATCCGGGGGAGGCTACACCTTC
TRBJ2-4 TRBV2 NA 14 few CASSEAGTPNIQYF TGTGCCAGCAGTGAAGCCGGGACTCCAAACATTCAGTACTTC
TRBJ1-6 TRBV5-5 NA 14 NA CASSARGDNSPLHF TGTGCCAGCAGCGCGAGGGGTGATAATTCACCCCTCCACTTT
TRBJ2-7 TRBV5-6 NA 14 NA CASGASGRIHEQYF TGTGCCAGCGGAGCCTCGGGCAGGATCCACGAGCAGTACTTC
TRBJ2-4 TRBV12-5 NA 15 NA CASGLPGLAKNIQYF TGTGCTAGTGGTTTGCCGGGACTAGCCAAAAACATTCAGTACTTC
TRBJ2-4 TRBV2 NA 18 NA CASRTDRRPSEAKNIQYF TGTGCCAGCAGGACCGACAGGAGGCCTTCCGAAGCCAAAAACATTCAGTACTTC
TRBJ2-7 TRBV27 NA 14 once CASSSRDQLWEQYF TGTGCCAGCAGTTCCCGGGACCAGCTGTGGGAGCAGTACTTC
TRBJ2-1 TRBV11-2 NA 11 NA CASSPGGAPFF TGTGCCAGCAGCCCTGGGGGGGCACCGTTCTTC
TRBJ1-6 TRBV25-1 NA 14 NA CASSEGGGNSPLHF TGTGCCAGCAGTGAAGGGGGCGGTAATTCACCCCTCCACTTT
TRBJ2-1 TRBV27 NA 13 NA CASSLDRDNEQFF TGTGCCAGCAGTCTCGACAGAGACAATGAGCAGTTCTTC
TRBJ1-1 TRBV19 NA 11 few CASSIGQMAFF TGTGCCAGTAGTATCGGACAGATGGCTTTCTTT
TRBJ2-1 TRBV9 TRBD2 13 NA CASSLGLRNEQFF TGTGCCAGCAGCCTGGGACTAAGGAATGAGCAGTTCTTC
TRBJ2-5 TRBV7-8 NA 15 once CASSSLLDRQETQYF TGTGCCAGCAGCTCACTTTTGGACAGACAAGAGACCCAGTACTTC
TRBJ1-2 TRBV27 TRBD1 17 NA CASTPRAGGSPGYGYTF TGTGCCAGCACCCCCCGGGCAGGGGGCTCCCCGGGCTATGGCTACACCTTC
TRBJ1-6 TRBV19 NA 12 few CASSIGGSPLHF TGTGCCAGTAGTATAGGAGGTTCACCCCTCCACTTT
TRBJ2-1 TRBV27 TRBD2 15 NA CASSLLAGEYNEQFF TGTGCCAGCAGTTTACTCGCGGGGGAATACAATGAGCAGTTCTTC
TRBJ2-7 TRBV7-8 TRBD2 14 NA CASSFSGGRYEQYF TGTGCCAGCAGCTTTAGCGGGGGACGATACGAGCAGTACTTC
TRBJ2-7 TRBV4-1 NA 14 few CASSQVTGSYEQYF TGCGCCAGCAGCCAAGTTACCGGGAGTTACGAGCAGTACTTC
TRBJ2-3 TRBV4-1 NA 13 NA CASSQDLPDTQYF TGCGCCAGCAGCCAAGACCTTCCTGATACGCAGTATTTT
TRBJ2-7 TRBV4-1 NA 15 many CASSQDSRGTYEQYF TGCGCCAGCAGCCAAGATTCCAGGGGTACCTACGAGCAGTACTTC
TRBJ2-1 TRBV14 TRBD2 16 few CASSQDSSGDYNEQFF TGTGCCAGCAGCCAAGATTCCAGCGGGGACTACAATGAGCAGTTCTTC
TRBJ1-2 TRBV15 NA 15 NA CATSRRKDGYYGYTF TGTGCCACCAGCAGACGCAAGGACGGCTACTATGGCTACACCTTC
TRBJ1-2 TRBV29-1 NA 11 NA CSARAGGGYTF TGCAGCGCCCGAGCTGGGGGTGGCTACACCTTC
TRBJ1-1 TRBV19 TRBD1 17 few CASSSRGRGQGSTEAFF TGTGCCAGTAGTTCCCGTGGCCGGGGACAGGGAAGCACTGAAGCTTTCTTT
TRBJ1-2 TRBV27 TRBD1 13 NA CASSLNRQGGYTF TGTGCCAGCAGCTTAAATCGACAGGGGGGCTACACCTTC
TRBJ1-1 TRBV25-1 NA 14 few CASSKRGGATEAFF TGTGCCAGCAGTAAACGAGGAGGGGCCACTGAAGCTTTCTTT
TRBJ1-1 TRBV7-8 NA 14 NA CASSSGVGNTEAFF TGTGCCAGCAGCTCAGGGGTTGGAAACACTGAAGCTTTCTTT
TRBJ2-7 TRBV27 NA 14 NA CASRPGVSSYEQYF TGTGCCAGCAGACCGGGTGTTTCTTCCTACGAGCAGTACTTC
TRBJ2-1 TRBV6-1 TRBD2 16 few CASSELASGGYNEQFF TGTGCCAGCAGTGAACTCGCTAGCGGGGGGTACAATGAGCAGTTCTTC
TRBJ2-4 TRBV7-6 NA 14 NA CASSLNGGQAIQYF TGTGCCAGCAGCTTAAATGGGGGCCAGGCCATTCAGTACTTC
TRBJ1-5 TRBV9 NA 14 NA CASSVAGRGQPQHF TGTGCCAGCAGCGTAGCTGGGAGAGGTCAGCCCCAGCATTTT
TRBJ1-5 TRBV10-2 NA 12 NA CASSVPAQPQHF TGCGCCAGCAGTGTCCCTGCTCAGCCCCAGCATTTT
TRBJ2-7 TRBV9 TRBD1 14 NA CASSPGDRGHEQYF TGTGCCAGCAGCCCCGGGGACAGGGGCCACGAGCAGTACTTC
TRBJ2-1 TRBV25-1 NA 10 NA CASSKGPQFF TGTGCCAGCAGTAAAGGACCGCAGTTCTTC
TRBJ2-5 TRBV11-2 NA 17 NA CASSLASIRLRQETQYF TGTGCCAGCAGCTTAGCTAGTATTCGCCTACGCCAAGAGACCCAGTACTTC
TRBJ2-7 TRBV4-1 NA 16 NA CASSQDRWSSTYEQYF TGCGCCAGCAGCCAAGATCGGTGGAGTTCCACCTACGAGCAGTACTTC
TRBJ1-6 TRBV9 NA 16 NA CASSVGGLSNNSPLHF TGTGCCAGCAGCGTAGGGGGGCTGTCCAATAATTCACCCCTCCACTTT
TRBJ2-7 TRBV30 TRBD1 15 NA CAWSERQGAPYEQYF TGTGCCTGGAGTGAGAGACAGGGGGCCCCTTACGAGCAGTACTTC
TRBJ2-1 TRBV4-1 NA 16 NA CASSQDGKTLYNEQFF TGCGCCAGCAGCCAAGATGGAAAGACTCTCTACAATGAGCAGTTCTTC
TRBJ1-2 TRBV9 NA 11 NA CASSASFRDTF TGTGCCAGCAGCGCTTCCTTCCGGGACACCTTC
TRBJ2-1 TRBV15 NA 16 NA CATSSDGRSSYNEQFF TGTGCCACCAGCAGCGATGGTCGTAGCTCCTACAATGAGCAGTTCTTC
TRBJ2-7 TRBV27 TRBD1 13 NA CASSPWTGGEQYF TGTGCCAGCAGTCCCTGGACAGGGGGCGAGCAGTACTTC
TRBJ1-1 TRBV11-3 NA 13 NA CASSPRGNTEAFF TGTGCCAGCAGCCCCCGCGGAAACACTGAAGCTTTCTTT
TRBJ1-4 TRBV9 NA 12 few CASSALNEKLFF TGTGCCAGCAGCGCACTCAATGAAAAACTGTTTTTT